A single sample is the source of the 3 T cell receptor beta chains below, sequenced in a study of CD8 T cells in Susac syndrome. RNA was extracted with the RNeasy kit, and a quantity of about 0.45 to 1 ug was reverse transcribed using random hexamers. One entry per CDR3 protein, called by TCRdb with MiXCR from the immunoSEQ multiplex PCR reads. Of about 120,000 distinct CDR3 sequences listed, about nine tenths are singletons. Sequencing was carried out using CD8+ T cells from PBMCs. The receptors derive from a human donor in good health.

CDR3 residues: CSVLNSGEGETQYF. CDR3 DNA: TGCAGCGTCCTCAACTCAGGCGAGGGAGAGACCCAGTACTTC. This chain links TRBV29-1 with TRBJ2-5; possible D gene TRBD2, 5 bases. Between the trimmed V and J ends, which lost 6 bases and 4 bases, there was a span of 18 bases. The germline gives CDR1 SQVTM, CDR2 ANQGSEA. This CDR3 spans 14 amino acids.

The chain couples TRBV12-3 or TRBV12-4 to TRBJ2-7, with TRBD1 identical over 8 bases. This CDR3 region has 15 residues. V dropped 7 bases and J dropped 3; count of bases not matched to a gene: 11. The CDR3 is CASTPRSGGVYEQYF. Written as DNA, the CDR3 is TGTGCCAGCACTCCTAGGTCAGGGGGCGTCTACGAGCAGTACTTC.

The chain uses TRBV3-1 and TRBJ2-7; tentative D call: TRBD1 (6 bases). Germline V gene data show CDR1 as LGHDT and CDR2 as YNNKEL (reference sequence). V was shortened by 4 bases and J by 0 bases, with 16 bases between the two germline ends. The CDR3 is 16 residues long. The CDR3: CASSPNGGSGSYEQYF. The CDR3 coding sequence is TGTGCCAGCAGCCCGAATGGGGGCAGCGGCTCCTACGAGCAGTACTTC.